The 18 T cell receptor beta chains in this list originate from one sample, sequenced in a study of T cell responses to AZD1222 COVID-19 vaccine. The repertoire was sequenced with immunoSEQ multiplex PCR; TCRdb's copy has only in-frame clones and lacks some. The data hold over 110,000 clones, with around 91% observed a single time. The specimen comprised peripheral blood, sampled 28 days after the second AZD1222 dose. The receptors come from an adult who received the AZD1222 COVID-19 vaccine.

The V and J genes are TRBV6-5 and TRBJ1-4; TRBD1 might be the D (5 bases). From germline, CDR1 is MNHEY and CDR2 SVGAGI. Trimming stripped 5 bases from V and 4 bases from J, with 11 bases between. The CDR3 has 14 residues. Here the CDR3 reads CASSPLGRNEKLFF. The CDR3 region has the DNA TGTGCCAGCAGTCCTTTGGGACGTAATGAAAAACTGTTTTTT.

This chain links TRBV9 with TRBJ2-2; D remains ambiguous. V dropped 4 bases and J dropped 1 base, with 11 bases sitting between them. Germline CDR1 SGDLS, CDR2 YYNGEE. The CDR3 has 15 amino acids. This CDR3 reads CASSTRTENTGELFF. CDR3 nucleotide sequence: TGTGCCAGCAGCACGAGGACGGAGAACACCGGGGAGCTGTTTTTT.

The V call is TRBV2, the J call TRBJ1-5, with 8 bases fitting TRBD1. Germline CDR1 SNHLY, CDR2 FYNNEI. CDR3 length: 15 residues. Trimming took 5 bases from V and 1 from J; bases not matched to a gene: 4. CDR3 coding DNA: TGTGCCAGCAGTTCGGGACAGGTCAGCAATCAGCCCCAGCATTTT. The encoded protein is CASSSGQVSNQPQHF.

The chain has TRBV3-1 (or the pseudogene TRBV3-2) and TRBJ2-1, with TRBD2 matching over 7 bases. The CDR3 length is 16 residues. J lost 7 bases, V lost 4 bases, and 13 bases had no gene match. Germline-derived CDR1 and CDR2 are LGHDT and YNNKEL (reference sequence). The CDR3 nucleotides read TGTGCCAGCAGCCGGCTAGCGGCAGGCTCAGGGAATGAGCAGTTCTTC. Translating gives CASSRLAAGSGNEQFF.

In its sample, this clone was seen once. The chain joins TRBV7-9 to TRBJ2-1, with 9 positions matching TRBD1. Unmatched junction bases numbered 8, after V lost 5 bases and J lost 12 bases. From germline, CDR1 is SEHNR and CDR2 FQNEAQ (reference sequence). CDR3 length: 13 residues. This CDR3 is CASSPTDRGAQFF. The DNA for the CDR3 is TGTGCCAGCAGCCCTACGGACAGGGGAGCGCAGTTCTTC.

The CDR3 DNA reads TGCAGCGTTGAGGCACAGGGGATTGAAGCTTTCTTT. Residues: CSVEAQGIEAFF. The V call is TRBV29-1, the J call TRBJ1-1, with 7 bases lining up with TRBD1. Looked up from germline, CDR1 is SQVTM and CDR2 is ANQGSEA. The CDR3 is 12 amino acids. V trimming: 3 bases; J trimming: 7 bases; junction bases outside the gene matches: 5.

This clone appeared a few times. This chain joins TRBV13 and TRBJ1-1; 7 nucleotides match TRBD1. The ends lost 5 bases at V and 6 bases at J; junction bases unmatched: 6. The germline V gene has CDR1 PRHDT and CDR2 FYEKMQ (reference sequence). CDR3 length: 13 amino acids. The CDR3 protein is CASSTRQGPEAFF. In DNA form, the CDR3 reads TGTGCCAGCAGCACCAGACAGGGACCTGAAGCTTTCTTT. Drawing the rest from reference TRBV13 and TRBJ1-1, the complete variable domain is AAGVIQSPRHLIKEKRETATLKCYPIPRHDTVYWYQQGPGQDPQFLISFYEKMQSDKGSIPDRFSAQQFSDYHSELNMSSLELGDSALYFCASSTRQGPEAFFGQGTRLTVV.

The chain joins TRBV9 to TRBJ1-6; TRBD1 is a possible D gene (6 bases). This CDR3 region has 12 residues. V lost 6 bases, J lost 6 bases, and 7 bases lay in between. From germline, CDR1 is SGDLS and CDR2 YYNGEE. CDR3 sequence reads: CASMDSNSPLHF. As DNA, the CDR3 is TGTGCCAGCATGGACAGTAATTCACCCCTCCACTTT. The full variable domain, in which reference TRBV9 and TRBJ1-6 provide the parts outside the CDR3, is DSGVTQTPKHLITATGQRVTLRCSPRSGDLSVYWYQQSLDQGLQFLIQYYNGEERAKGNILERFSAQQFPDLHSELNLSSLELGDSALYFCASMDSNSPLHFGNGTRLTVT.

The V call is TRBV5-1, the J call TRBJ2-1, with D hard to call. The CDR3 is 11 amino acids. The ends were cut back, 5 bases at V and 8 bases at J, with 8 bases in the middle. Germline CDR1 reads SGHRS; CDR2 reads YFSETQ. The CDR3 here is CASRGLDEQFF. In DNA form, the CDR3 reads TGCGCCAGCAGGGGGTTAGATGAGCAGTTCTTC. The full variable domain, completed using reference TRBV5-1 and TRBJ2-1, is KAGVTQTPRYLIKTRGQQVTLSCSPISGHRSVSWYQQTPGQGLQFLFEYFSETQRNKGNFPGRFSGRQFSNSRSEMNVSTLELGDSALYLCASRGLDEQFFGPGTRLTVL.

The table lists this clone with a count of one. This chain links TRBV6-5 with TRBJ1-2; D is undetermined. This CDR3 region has 12 residues. Trimming removed 6 bases at V and 4 bases at J, with 9 bases between. Germline values: CDR1 MNHEY, CDR2 SVGAGI. The CDR3 sequence is CASSTTSYGYTF. CDR3 sequence (DNA): TGTGCCAGCAGCACCACCAGCTATGGCTACACCTTC.

The genes are TRBV19 and TRBJ2-7; D may be TRBD2 (5 bases). The CDR3 totals 14 residues. The V end was cut by 4 bases, the J end by 2 bases, with 12 bases between. Germline V gene data show CDR1 as LNHDA and CDR2 as SQIVND (reference sequence). CDR3: CASSTGIRPYEQYF. The CDR3 bases are TGTGCCAGTAGTACGGGGATCCGACCCTACGAGCAGTACTTC.

The V call is TRBV5-4, the J call TRBJ1-1, with D tentatively TRBD1 (6 bases). This CDR3 region has 15 residues. Germline V gene lookup returns CDR1 SGHNT and CDR2 YYREEE (reference sequence). V lost 2 bases and J 10 bases, leaving 21 bases between the germline ends. The CDR3 is CASSFPGRGASGAFF. CDR3 bases: TGTGCCAGCAGCTTTCCGGGCAGGGGCGCCTCTGGAGCTTTCTTT.

The chain combines TRBV19 with TRBJ2-1; TRBD2 agrees at 9 bases. V lost 7 bases and J lost 4; bases outside the gene matches: 11. This CDR3 spans 16 amino acids. The V gene's germline CDR1 is LNHDA and CDR2 SQIVND (reference sequence). CDR3 bases: TGTGCCAGTACCCCCTGGGCGGGGGGGGGATACAATGAGCAGTTCTTC. Translation: CASTPWAGGGYNEQFF.

V is TRBV4-1 and J is TRBJ2-1; TRBD2 matches at 9 bases. J gave up 7 bases and V 0 bases, and 19 bases lay outside the gene matches. The CDR3 runs to 20 residues. The V gene's germline CDR1 is MGHRA and CDR2 YSYEKL. CDR3 sequence: CASSQEGSLGGGAALNEQFF. The CDR3 nucleotides are TGCGCCAGCAGCCAAGAAGGCTCACTTGGCGGGGGGGCCGCATTAAATGAGCAGTTCTTC.

This chain joins TRBV2 and TRBJ1-2, with TRBD1 as a possible D gene (5 bases). The CDR3 contains 13 residues. Trimming removed 5 bases from V and 8 bases from J, with 15 bases in between. The V gene's germline CDR1 is SNHLY and CDR2 FYNNEI. The CDR3 sequence is CASSLPGTRGYTF. The DNA for the CDR3 is TGTGCCAGCAGTCTACCGGGGACTAGGGGCTACACCTTC.

V gene TRBV4-1 combines with J gene TRBJ2-1, with D perhaps given as TRBD1 or TRBD2 (5 bases each). Trimming pared 3 bases from V and 5 bases from J, leaving 11 bases between. Germline CDR1 and CDR2: MGHRA and YSYEKL. The CDR3 runs 14 residues. CDR3 sequence (DNA): TGCGCCAGCAGCCACCCGGGACCGCACAATGAGCAGTTCTTC. It specifies CASSHPGPHNEQFF.

The chain's CDR3 is CASSSGTGGEKLFF. CDR3 nucleotides: TGTGCCAGCAGCTCCGGGACAGGGGGAGAAAAACTGTTTTTT. This sequence joins TRBV13 and TRBJ1-4; 11 bases match TRBD1. J gave up 8 bases and V 4 bases, and 3 bases lay outside the gene matches. Germline lookup yields CDR1 PRHDT and CDR2 FYEKMQ (reference sequence). The CDR3 spans 14 residues.

The chain couples TRBV29-1 to TRBJ2-1; TRBD2 is a possible D gene (7 bases). V lost 4 bases and J 6 bases, leaving 16 bases between the germline ends. Germline-derived CDR1 and CDR2 are SQVTM and ANQGSEA. This CDR3 is built from 14 residues. The CDR3 loop is CSVAPSGGGNEQFF. The CDR3 region has the DNA TGCAGCGTTGCCCCTAGCGGAGGGGGCAATGAGCAGTTCTTC.